The source of this TCR beta chain is a study of T cell responses to AZD1222 COVID-19 vaccine. Germline values: CDR1 MNHEY, CDR2 SVGAGI. This CDR3 is 13 amino acids long. Trimming pared 11 bases from V and 8 bases from J, leaving 21 bases between. Second doses were pooled across both intervals (about 4 or about 12 weeks). The assay was immunoSEQ multiplex PCR, and TCRdb's table has in-frame clones only and misses some. The table lists about 45,000 clones, approximately 90% of them singletons. The source material was peripheral blood, sampled 28 days after the second AZD1222 dose. The clonotype comes from an adult who received the AZD1222 COVID-19 vaccine. The rearrangement links TRBV6-5 to TRBJ1-2; D ambiguous. The CDR3 nucleotides are TGTGCCGCGGGCCGGGGTGATACCGGGGGCTACACCTTC. Translating gives CAAGRGDTGGYTF.